The table lists the clone carrying this TCR beta chain with many counts. Per the germline V gene, CDR1 is ENHRY and CDR2 is SYGVKD. V lost 2 bases to trimming and J lost 5 bases, with 6 bases between them. CDR3 length: 13 amino acids. This sample was taken from a study of prognosis after radiotherapy for stage I lung cancer. In the study overall: Concurrent therapy was not administered with stereotactic body radiotherapy to any patient. A handful of patients had distant metastases at a median of approximately 7 months after radiotherapy, and 15 showed no significant progression.

From genomic DNA, two-round multiplex PCR was used to amplify TCR beta CDR3. The authors ran first-round PCR with primers specific to each TRBV and TRBJ gene. TCRdb re-analysed the multiplex PCR reads in MiXCR, keeping a single row per CDR3 protein. The table records about 51,000 distinct CDR3 sequences, less than 45% of them present only once. The rearrangement links TRBV10-3 to TRBJ2-2; D is unclear. This sequence originates from a donor over 45 with non-small cell lung cancer. This sample comprised PBMCs, obtained before or after stereotactic body radiation therapy (not recorded which). CDR3 coding DNA: TGTGCCATCAGTGAGCTCCCGACCGGGGAGCTGTTTTTT. Protein sequence: CAISELPTGELFF.